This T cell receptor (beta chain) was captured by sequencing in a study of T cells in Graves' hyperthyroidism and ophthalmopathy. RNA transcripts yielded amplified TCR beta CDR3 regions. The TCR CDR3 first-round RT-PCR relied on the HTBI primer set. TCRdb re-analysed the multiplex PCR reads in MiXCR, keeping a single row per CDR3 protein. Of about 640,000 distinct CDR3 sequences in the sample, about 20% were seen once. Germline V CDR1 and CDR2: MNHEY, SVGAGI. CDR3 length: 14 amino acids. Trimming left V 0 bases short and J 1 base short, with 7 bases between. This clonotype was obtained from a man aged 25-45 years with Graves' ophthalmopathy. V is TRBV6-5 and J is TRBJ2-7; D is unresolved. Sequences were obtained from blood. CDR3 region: CASSYSKLSYEQYF. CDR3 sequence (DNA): TGTGCCAGCAGTTACTCGAAACTGTCCTACGAGCAGTACTTC.